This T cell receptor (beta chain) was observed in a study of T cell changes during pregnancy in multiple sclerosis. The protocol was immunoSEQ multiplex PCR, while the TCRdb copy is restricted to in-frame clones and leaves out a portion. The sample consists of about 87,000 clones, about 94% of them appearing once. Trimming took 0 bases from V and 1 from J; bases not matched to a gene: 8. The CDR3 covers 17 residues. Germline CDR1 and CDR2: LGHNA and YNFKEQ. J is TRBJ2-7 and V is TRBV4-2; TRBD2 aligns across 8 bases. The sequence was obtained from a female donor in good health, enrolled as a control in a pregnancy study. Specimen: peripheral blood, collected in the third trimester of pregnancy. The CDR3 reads CASSQDPLVAGSYEQYF. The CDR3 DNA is TGTGCCAGCAGCCAAGACCCTCTTGTAGCGGGATCCTACGAGCAGTACTTC.